Shown below are 17 T cell receptor beta chains from a single sample sequenced in a study of blood T cell repertoires in COVID-19. Data came from immunoSEQ multiplex PCR; TCRdb stores just in-frame clones and leaves some out. Here the sample spans about 280,000 clones, 89% being singletons. Material for sequencing was peripheral blood. The receptors stem from a woman aged 35 to 49 who had recovered from COVID-19.

This rearrangement joins TRBV7-3 to TRBJ1-1; 8 nucleotides match TRBD1. The CDR3 is 13 residues long. CDR1 and CDR2 from the germline V gene are SGHTA and FQGTGA. Trimming at V came to 4 bases and at J to 3 bases, leaving 1 base not matched to a gene. As DNA, the CDR3 is TGTGCCAGCAGCTCACAGGGGGACACTGAAGCTTTCTTT. This encodes CASSSQGDTEAFF.

The sample holds a few counts of this clone. This chain links TRBV29-1 with TRBJ2-3; possible D gene TRBD2, 6 bases. V was shortened by 6 bases and J by 0 bases, with 10 bases between the two germline ends. Germline V gene lookup returns CDR1 SQVTM and CDR2 ANQGSEA. The CDR3 contains 13 residues. As DNA, the CDR3 is TGCAGCGTAGCTAGCGCCAGCACAGATACGCAGTATTTT. This sequence encodes CSVASASTDTQYF.

The chain carries TRBV20-1 and TRBJ2-1; tentative D call: TRBD2 (6 bases). The CDR3 loop spans 14 amino acids. V shed 6 bases and J shed 5 bases, with 17 bases lying between them. The germline V gene has CDR1 DFQATT and CDR2 SNEGSKA (reference sequence). This CDR3 is CSASPRERDNEQFF. The CDR3 region has the DNA TGCAGTGCCAGTCCCCGGGAGCGGGACAATGAGCAGTTCTTC.

V and J are TRBV4-1 and TRBJ2-2, with TRBD2 matching 8 bases. This CDR3 has 14 amino acids. Looked up from germline, CDR1 is MGHRA and CDR2 is YSYEKL. V was clipped by 10 bases and J by 5 bases; unmatched bases: 9. CDR3 in DNA: TGCGCCACGAAGGGCCTAGCGGGTACCGGGGAGCTGTTTTTT. Its translation is CATKGLAGTGELFF.

The chain combines TRBV11-3 with TRBJ2-7; TRBD1 aligns across 10 bases. Germline V gene sequence: CDR1 SGHNT, CDR2 YENEEA. The CDR3 loop spans 16 amino acids. The V gene end was trimmed by 2 bases and the J gene end by 0 bases; junction bases not matched to a gene: 4. In DNA form, the CDR3 reads TGTGCCAGCAGCTTATTCGGGACAGGGGCCTCCTACGAGCAGTACTTC. Its protein is CASSLFGTGASYEQYF.

The rearrangement uses TRBV5-1 and TRBJ1-1, with 9 bases fitting TRBD1. CDR1 and CDR2 (germline): SGHRS, YFSETQ. There are 14 residues in the CDR3. V lost 0 bases, J lost 7 bases, and 4 bases stayed unmatched. In nucleotides, the CDR3 is TGCGCCAGCAGCTTGGCCTCGACAGGGGGTGAAGCTTTCTTT. Amino acid sequence: CASSLASTGGEAFF.

About this clone: The same CDR3 can be traced to other DNA sequences in this sample. The chain couples TRBV11-3 to TRBJ2-6, with D hard to call. Trimming took 8 bases from V and 0 from J, leaving 5 bases between them. The V gene's germline CDR1 is SGHNT and CDR2 YENEEA. CDR3 length: 13 residues. DNA for the CDR3: TGTGCCAGCCGTCCCTCTGGGGCCAACGTCCTGACTTTC. Translated: CASRPSGANVLTF.

This clone has only a few counts. V and J are TRBV4-1 and TRBJ2-5; 11 nucleotides line up with TRBD2. This CDR3 region has 19 residues. From germline, CDR1 is MGHRA and CDR2 YSYEKL. J gave up 2 bases and V 4 bases, and 15 bases lay outside the gene matches. The CDR3 loop reads CASSRADRASGRIQETQYF. The DNA of the CDR3 is TGCGCCAGCAGCCGAGCCGATCGGGCTAGCGGGAGGATTCAAGAGACCCAGTACTTC.

This clone was recorded once. The J gene is TRBJ2-7, the V gene TRBV3-1 (or the pseudogene TRBV3-2), with a weak D call TRBD2 (5 bases). The ends were cut back, 4 bases at V and 4 bases at J, with 11 bases in the middle. This CDR3 is built from 13 residues. CDR1 and CDR2 from the germline V gene are LGHDT and YNNKEL (reference sequence). Here the CDR3 reads CASSPGVGYEQYF. The CDR3 region has the DNA TGTGCCAGCAGCCCCGGGGTCGGGTACGAGCAGTACTTC.

This chain connects TRBV6-1 to TRBJ2-1; TRBD2 matches 10 bases. Per the germline V gene, CDR1 is MNHNS and CDR2 is SASEGT. CDR3 length: 16 residues. The V and J ends lost 1 base and 4 bases, in that order; junction bases with no gene match: 4. Here the CDR3 reads CASSEGGSGGYNEQFF. The DNA for the CDR3 is TGTGCCAGCAGTGAAGGCGGTAGCGGGGGGTACAATGAGCAGTTCTTC.

The chain couples TRBV29-1 to TRBJ2-5, with 14 nucleotides matching TRBD2. This CDR3 has 19 amino acids. Germline CDR1 and CDR2: SQVTM and ANQGSEA. The ends lost 3 bases at V and 4 bases at J; junction bases unmatched: 16. The CDR3, as DNA: TGCAGCGTTGAGTACGGGCTAGTGGGACTAGCGGGAGAACGAGAGACCCAGTACTTC. It encodes CSVEYGLVGLAGERETQYF.

The chain recombines TRBV19 with TRBJ1-1; D ambiguous. Germline CDR1 is LNHDA and CDR2 is SQIVND (reference sequence). Trimming took off 3 bases at V and 1 base at J, with 12 bases between the two ends. This CDR3 contains 15 residues. In nucleotides, the CDR3 is TGTGCCAGTAGTATCCCCACCCTCGGGAACACTGAAGCTTTCTTT. Translating it yields CASSIPTLGNTEAFF.

This clone has a single count. The gene calls are TRBV30 and TRBJ2-7; possibly TRBD2 for D (6 bases). Germline V gives CDR1 GTSNPN, CDR2 SVGIG (reference sequence). There are 12 residues in the CDR3. The V end was cut by 8 bases, the J end by 3 bases, with 14 bases between. The CDR3 here is CAGGLYHYEQYF. Written as DNA, the CDR3 is TGTGCCGGGGGACTCTACCACTACGAGCAGTACTTC.

V is TRBV12-5 and J is TRBJ2-5, with 12 bases matching TRBD2. The V gene end was trimmed by 3 bases and the J gene end by 5 bases; junction bases not matched to a gene: 7. The CDR3 has 16 residues. Germline CDR1 and CDR2: LGHNT and FRNRAP. The CDR3 sequence: CASGFPRTSGKETQYF. The CDR3 nucleotides read TGTGCTAGTGGTTTCCCCCGGACTAGCGGGAAGGAGACCCAGTACTTC.

The CDR3 DNA sequence: TGTGCCAGCACCCGAGGGCCCCTCGGAAATGAGCAGTTCTTC. Protein product: CASTRGPLGNEQFF. This chain joins TRBV6-5 and TRBJ2-1; weak D call: TRBD2 (5 bases). Trimming removed 7 bases from V and 7 bases from J, with 17 bases in between. Per germline, CDR1 MNHEY and CDR2 SVGAGI. CDR3 size: 14 residues.

The gene calls are TRBV27 and TRBJ1-6; 9 nucleotides match TRBD1. Germline V CDR1 and CDR2: MNHEY, SMNVEV (reference sequence). CDR3 length equals 17 residues. V shed 5 bases, J shed 9 bases, and the junction held 14 bases outside the gene matches. CDR3 residues: CASSPKTGGAYPSPLHF. CDR3 bases: TGTGCCAGCAGTCCGAAAACAGGGGGCGCTTACCCTTCACCCCTCCACTTT.

The V gene is TRBV21-1, the J gene TRBJ2-6; the table's D call of TRBD2 was not tested on the DNA. TRBV21-1 is a recognized pseudogene. The CDR3 is made up of 15 amino acids. CDR3 amino acids: CAKEPYYSGANVLTF. The CDR3 DNA sequence: TGTGCCAAGGAGCCGTATTACTCTGGGGCCAACGTCCTGACTTTC.